Presented here are 29 T cell receptor beta chains from one specimen sequenced in a study of radiation and T cells in renal cell carcinoma. Generated by immunoSEQ multiplex PCR, the TCRdb table keeps only in-frame clones and is missing some. The sample carries about 49,000 clones, roughly 83% recorded once. Time point noted: baseline pretreatment blood. Sample treatment: 15 Gy SBRT to primary tumor, nephrectomy 4 weeks later. The sequences come from blood, collected from a patient whose treatment included radiotherapy and nephrectomy. The receptors come from a woman in her seventies with renal cell carcinoma.

J is TRBJ1-1 and V is TRBV9, with D hard to call. The CDR3 totals 13 residues. Germline V gives CDR1 SGDLS, CDR2 YYNGEE. Trimming took off 1 base at V and 4 bases at J, with 8 bases between the two ends. The CDR3 reads CASSVSDGTEAFF. The DNA of the CDR3 is TGTGCCAGCAGCGTATCAGATGGCACTGAAGCTTTCTTT.

The count of this clone is one. The chain carries TRBV9 and TRBJ2-5, with 7 bases fitting TRBD1. The CDR3 has 14 amino acids. Germline-derived CDR1 and CDR2 are SGDLS and YYNGEE. The junction had 6 bases not matched to a gene; V was cut back by 4 bases and J by 3 bases. This chain's CDR3 is CASSPQGGEETQYF. Here the CDR3 DNA reads TGTGCCAGCAGCCCCCAAGGGGGCGAAGAGACCCAGTACTTC.

This chain links TRBV4-1 with TRBJ2-1; 10 nucleotides agree with TRBD2. With 4 bases clipped from V and 7 bases from J, the junction kept 10 bases outside the gene matches. CDR1 MGHRA and CDR2 YSYEKL come from the germline V gene. The CDR3 totals 16 residues. CDR3 loop: CASSPFIAGGMNEQFF. Written as DNA, the CDR3 is TGCGCCAGCAGCCCATTCATAGCGGGAGGAATGAATGAGCAGTTCTTC.

This clone was recorded once. This chain connects TRBV19 to TRBJ1-2; 9 positions agree with TRBD1. The J segment lost 6 bases and the V segment lost 3 bases, leaving 8 bases of the junction unmatched. The CDR3 contains 15 residues. Germline CDR1 is LNHDA and CDR2 is SQIVND (reference sequence). The CDR3 nucleotides read TGTGCCAGTAGTATCATGACAGGGGGAGAGAATGGCTACACCTTC. Amino acid sequence: CASSIMTGGENGYTF.

The V call is TRBV6-5, the J call TRBJ2-7; D is uncertain. Per germline, CDR1 MNHEY and CDR2 SVGAGI. The CDR3 extends over 15 amino acids. The ends were cut back, 3 bases at V and 12 bases at J, with 24 bases in the middle. The CDR3 here is CASSYSGVEMAPRYF. For the CDR3, the DNA is TGTGCCAGCAGTTATTCCGGAGTTGAAATGGCCCCCCGGTACTTC.

In its sample, this clone was seen once. The chain uses TRBV5-1 and TRBJ2-3, with D unresolved. Germline CDR1 SGHRS, CDR2 YFSETQ. The ends were cut back, 3 bases at V and 0 bases at J, with 5 bases in the middle. This CDR3 is 13 amino acids long. CDR3 nucleotide sequence: TGCGCCAGCAGCTCCAGTAGCACAGATACGCAGTATTTT. Amino acid sequence: CASSSSSTDTQYF.

This clone has more than one count but fewer than ten. This chain connects TRBV28 to TRBJ2-7; TRBD1 matches at 10 bases. V shed 6 bases and J 2 bases; nucleotides not matched to a gene: 4. Germline V gene sequence: CDR1 MDHEN, CDR2 SYDVKM. This CDR3 has 14 residues. The CDR3 DNA reads TGTGCCAGCAGCTCGGGACAGGGGACCTACGAGCAGTACTTC. Its translation: CASSSGQGTYEQYF.

The chain recombines TRBV4-3 with TRBJ2-7, with 9 bases matching TRBD1. The ends lost 1 base at V and 5 bases at J; junction bases unmatched: 3. The CDR3 spans 14 residues. Germline V CDR1 and CDR2: LGHNA, YSLEER. CDR3 in DNA: TGCGCCAGCAGCCAAGGGACAGGGGATAACGAGCAGTACTTC. Translation: CASSQGTGDNEQYF.

This chain connects TRBV7-9 to TRBJ2-6, with D uncertain. This CDR3 region has 16 residues. From germline, CDR1 is SEHNR and CDR2 FQNEAQ (reference sequence). CDR3 in DNA: TGTGCGACCCCCCCCTACAGCTACTCTGGGGCCAACGTCCTGACTTTC. This translates into CATPPYSYSGANVLTF.

The chain couples TRBV2 to TRBJ2-7; no reliable D call. Germline V gene data show CDR1 as SNHLY and CDR2 as FYNNEI. This CDR3 is built from 11 residues. The germline V and J ends were trimmed by 3 bases and 7 bases, with 7 bases remaining between them. CDR3 loop: CASSEGREQYF. CDR3 in DNA: TGTGCCAGCAGTGAGGGTAGAGAGCAGTACTTC.

The chain joins TRBV19 to TRBJ1-2; 8 bases are shared with TRBD1. Germline CDR1 is LNHDA and CDR2 is SQIVND (reference sequence). The CDR3 extends over 16 amino acids. V was pared by 7 bases and J by 8 bases, with 18 bases of the junction left unmatched. The CDR3 DNA reads as TGTGCCAGTACCCGTACAGGGGGACGGCCCGTGGAGGGCTACACCTTC. Its translation is CASTRTGGRPVEGYTF.

The rearrangement uses TRBV7-2 and TRBJ1-2; D not resolved. Germline CDR1 and CDR2: SGHTA and FQGNSA. This CDR3 is 15 amino acids long. Trimming took off 5 bases at V and 0 bases at J, with 13 bases between the two ends. CDR3 sequence (DNA): TGTGCCAGCAGCCCCCAGCAGGCTGCTAACTATGGCTACACCTTC. Translation gives CASSPQQAANYGYTF. Filled out from reference TRBV7-2 and TRBJ1-2, the complete variable domain reads GAGVSQSPSNKVTEKGKDVELRCDPISGHTALYWYRQSLGQGLEFLIYFQGNSAPDKSGLPSDRFSAERTGGSVSTLTIQRTQQEDSAVYLCASSPQQAANYGYTFGSGTRLTVV.

The V gene is TRBV19, the J gene TRBJ2-3; tentatively, D is TRBD2 (6 bases). Between the trimmed V and J ends, which lost 7 bases and 0 bases, there was a span of 17 bases. The CDR3 extends over 16 amino acids. Germline CDR1 and CDR2: LNHDA and SQIVND (reference sequence). The DNA of the CDR3 is TGTGCCAGTAAAAGCCTAGCGTCCACTAGCACAGATACGCAGTATTTT. This sequence encodes CASKSLASTSTDTQYF.

The rearrangement joins TRBV11-2 to TRBJ2-2; D gene ambiguous. CDR1 and CDR2 from the germline V gene are SGHAT and FQNNGV. This CDR3 contains 13 residues. Deletions cut 7 bases from V and 5 bases from J, with 11 bases between. The CDR3 nucleotides are TGTGCCAGCAAAATTCAGATAACCGGGGAGCTGTTTTTT. The encoded protein is CASKIQITGELFF.

This chain joins TRBV5-1 and TRBJ1-3, with a weak D call TRBD1 (5 bases). Germline-derived CDR1 and CDR2 are SGHRS and YFSETQ. V was trimmed by 3 bases and J by 0 bases, leaving 13 bases between them. The CDR3 is 16 amino acids. The DNA for the CDR3 is TGCGCCAGCAGCTCCCTAACAGGAGTCTCTGGAAACACCATATATTTT. Encoded protein: CASSSLTGVSGNTIYF.

Details on this clone: At one of its ends the junction is not consistent with the germline gene, which may arise from a read error. This rearrangement joins TRBV5-1 to TRBJ2-1, with TRBD1 identical over 7 bases. The CDR3 has 13 amino acids. Looked up from germline, CDR1 is SGHRS and CDR2 is YFSETQ. The CDR3 DNA reads TGCGCCAGCAGCGAAGGGACAGCAGGAAATAGGGTCTTC. Protein product: CASSEGTAGNRVF.

This chain connects TRBV5-1 to TRBJ2-6; tentatively, D is TRBD1 (6 bases). The CDR3 is made up of 14 amino acids. Trimming pared 5 bases from V and 0 bases from J, leaving 6 bases between. CDR1 is SGHRS and CDR2 is YFSETQ in the germline V gene. The CDR3 region is CASRDSSGANVLTF. The CDR3 region has the DNA TGCGCCAGCAGGGACAGCTCTGGGGCCAACGTCCTGACTTTC.

This clone is a singleton in its sample. The rearrangement joins TRBV30 to TRBJ2-5; 9 bases map to TRBD2. The CDR3 has 15 amino acids. Germline loops: CDR1 GTSNPN, CDR2 SVGIG (reference sequence). With 2 bases clipped from V and 5 bases from J, the junction kept 9 bases outside the gene matches. The CDR3 bases are TGTGCCTGGAGTATGAGCGGGAGGCTCGTTGAGACCCAGTACTTC. Protein product: CAWSMSGRLVETQYF.

The chain joins TRBV7-2 to TRBJ1-1, with a weak D call TRBD1 (5 bases). The CDR3 is made up of 14 amino acids. Trimming cost V 5 bases and J 5 bases, with 15 bases left between them. In germline, CDR1 is SGHTA, CDR2 FQGNSA. CDR3 sequence: CASSGTLMRTEAFF. The CDR3 DNA reads as TGTGCCAGCAGCGGGACCCTAATGAGGACTGAAGCTTTCTTT.

This CDR3 reads CSVRVYGGGSYNEQFF. In DNA form, the CDR3 reads TGCAGCGTTAGGGTCTACGGGGGGGGTTCATACAATGAGCAGTTCTTC. The chain combines TRBV29-1 with TRBJ2-1, with 8 nucleotides matching TRBD2. The CDR3 extends over 16 amino acids. The V segment lost 5 bases and the J segment 4 bases; nucleotides outside the gene matches: 13. Germline CDR1 is SQVTM and CDR2 is ANQGSEA.

V usage is TRBV2 and J usage is TRBJ2-1; weak D call: TRBD1 (6 bases). Germline values: CDR1 SNHLY, CDR2 FYNNEI. This CDR3 region has 11 residues. V was pared by 10 bases and J by 10 bases, with 14 bases between. This CDR3 is CATTAGVEQFF. The CDR3 DNA follows: TGTGCCACTACCGCAGGGGTAGAGCAGTTCTTC.

The V call is TRBV19, the J call TRBJ2-3, with 15 bases identical to TRBD2. This CDR3 has 18 amino acids. Germline lookup yields CDR1 LNHDA and CDR2 SQIVND (reference sequence). The junction had 10 bases not matched to a gene; V was cut back by 6 bases and J by 3 bases. The CDR3 DNA is TGTGCCAGTAGCGACCCCGGGACTAGCGGGGGGCGGACAGATACGCAGTATTTT. As protein: CASSDPGTSGGRTDTQYF.

This chain connects TRBV7-2 to TRBJ2-3; 8 nucleotides agree with TRBD1. The CDR3 totals 13 residues. Germline loops: CDR1 SGHTA, CDR2 FQGNSA. Trimming at V came to 8 bases and at J to 4 bases, leaving 5 bases not matched to a gene. Written as DNA, the CDR3 is TGTGCCAGCCGACAGGGGTACGCAGATACGCAGTATTTT. Protein: CASRQGYADTQYF.

The sample holds a few counts of this clone. The chain couples TRBV18 to TRBJ1-3, with D possibly matching TRBD1 (5 bases). Germline lookup yields CDR1 KGHSH and CDR2 LQKENI. This CDR3 is built from 13 residues. V was shortened by 6 bases and J by 2 bases, with 8 bases between the two germline ends. The CDR3 is CASSSGTGNTIYF. DNA for the CDR3: TGTGCCAGCTCCTCAGGGACTGGAAACACCATATATTTT.

The chain carries TRBV6-4 and TRBJ1-4, with no clear D. The CDR3 spans 13 residues. Germline CDR1 is MRHNA and CDR2 is SNTAGT. V lost 3 bases and J lost 3, with 5 bases in between. In DNA form, the CDR3 reads TGTGCCAGCAGTGAGCAGTCTAATGAAAAACTGTTTTTT. Protein: CASSEQSNEKLFF.

V is TRBV27 and J is TRBJ2-1; 7 bases agree with TRBD2. Looked up from germline, CDR1 is MNHEY and CDR2 is SMNVEV (reference sequence). The CDR3 loop spans 14 amino acids. V lost 5 bases to trimming and J lost 6 bases; unmatched junction nucleotides: 7. This CDR3 is CASSPRGTINEQFF. Written as DNA, the CDR3 is TGTGCCAGCAGTCCCCGGGGGACTATCAATGAGCAGTTCTTC.

V and J are TRBV19 and TRBJ2-5, with 14 bases identical to TRBD2. The CDR3 runs 16 residues. V dropped 5 bases and J dropped 9; count of bases not matched to a gene: 11. In germline, CDR1 is LNHDA, CDR2 SQIVND (reference sequence). The CDR3 region is CASSPRLAGGPGAQYF. CDR3 nucleotide sequence: TGTGCCAGTAGTCCCAGACTAGCGGGAGGGCCGGGGGCCCAGTACTTC.

The genes are TRBV7-2 and TRBJ2-3; D is perhaps TRBD1 (5 bases). The CDR3 length is 16 residues. Per the germline V gene, CDR1 is SGHTA and CDR2 is FQGNSA. V lost 0 bases, J lost 1 base, and 11 bases lay in between. CDR3 coding DNA: TGTGCCAGCAGCTTAGCGCAAGGGGCCGGCACAGATACGCAGTATTTT. It codes for CASSLAQGAGTDTQYF.

V is TRBV14 and J is TRBJ1-1, with 8 bases that match TRBD1. Germline V gives CDR1 SGHDN, CDR2 FVKESK. The CDR3 has 14 amino acids. Germline trimming cut 4 bases from V and 6 bases from J; bases unmatched to any gene: 7. CDR3 bases: TGTGCCAGCAGCCCCCGGCAGGGGGCCGCTGAAGCTTTCTTT. Translation gives CASSPRQGAAEAFF.